The 14 T cell receptor beta chains below come from one sample, sequenced in a study of shared clonotypes between healthy human individuals. The naive CD8 fraction comprised CD45RO-negative cells positively selected for CCR7 and excluded terminally differentiated effector memory CD45RA+ cells. Profiling relied on immunoSEQ multiplex PCR, and the TCRdb table lists in-frame clones only, not all of them. The sample contains some 2,100,000 clones, around 93% of which appear only once. Sequenced material: naive CD8+ T cells from PBMCs. These receptors were obtained from a young man in good health. Some clones in this sample may be carry-over from other donors' samples.

Comments on this clone: Just one base apart from a much larger clone, this may be a read error. The J gene is TRBJ2-3, the V gene TRBV6-4; 11 bases align to TRBD2. CDR3 length equals 15 residues. Germline CDR1 and CDR2: MRHNA and SNTAGT. After removal of 4 bases from V and 1 base from J, the junction contained 1 base not matched to a gene. Written as DNA, the CDR3 is TGTGCCAGCAGTGCACTAGCGGGAGGCACAGATACGCAGTATTTT. This gives the protein CASSALAGGTDTQYF.

V is TRBV7-9 and J is TRBJ1-2; 8 nucleotides agree with TRBD1. The CDR3 covers 13 residues. From germline, CDR1 is SEHNR and CDR2 FQNEAQ (reference sequence). The V segment lost 5 bases and the J segment 4 bases; nucleotides outside the gene matches: 3. CDR3 nucleotide sequence: TGTGCCAGCAGCGCAGGGGGCGTCTATGGCTACACCTTC. This translates into CASSAGGVYGYTF.

The chain carries TRBV4-1 and TRBJ2-1; 8 bases fit TRBD2. J gave up 15 bases and V 1 base, and 5 bases lay outside the gene matches. Germline lookup yields CDR1 MGHRA and CDR2 YSYEKL. The CDR3 is 12 amino acids. CDR3 sequence reads: CASSQAGTRPFF. Written as DNA, the CDR3 is TGCGCCAGCAGCCAAGCCGGGACTAGGCCGTTCTTC.

The gene calls are TRBV19 and TRBJ2-7; TRBD2 is a possible D gene (7 bases). V dropped 3 bases and J dropped 3 bases, with 12 bases sitting between them. The CDR3 spans 14 residues. Germline CDR1 LNHDA, CDR2 SQIVND (reference sequence). In DNA, the CDR3 is TGTGCCAGTAGTATTGGGGGGGGCATCTACGAGCAGTACTTC. Its translation: CASSIGGGIYEQYF.

This rearrangement joins TRBV7-9 to TRBJ2-2; a possible D gene is TRBD1 (6 bases). V was pared by 2 bases and J by 7 bases, with 14 bases between. CDR1 SEHNR and CDR2 FQNEAQ come from the germline V gene (reference sequence). The CDR3 has 15 amino acids. The CDR3 bases are TGTGCCAGCAGCTTATCCCCAGGGGTATTCGGGGAGCTGTTTTTT. Protein sequence: CASSLSPGVFGELFF.

The V gene is TRBV6-1, the J gene TRBJ2-1, with 12 nucleotides matching TRBD2. V gave up 4 bases and J gave up 8 bases; unmatched junction bases: 12. The CDR3 is made up of 17 amino acids. Per germline, CDR1 MNHNS and CDR2 SASEGT. The CDR3 nucleotides read TGTGCCAGCAGTGGACCCTTTGGACTAGCGGGATGGGATGAGCAGTTCTTC. This encodes CASSGPFGLAGWDEQFF.

V usage is TRBV27 and J usage is TRBJ2-7; D uncertain. The CDR3 runs to 14 residues. Germline values: CDR1 MNHEY, CDR2 SMNVEV (reference sequence). V was shortened by 2 bases and J by 0 bases, with 8 bases between the two germline ends. The CDR3 region is CASSLQQSSYEQYF. CDR3 nucleotides: TGTGCCAGCAGTTTACAGCAGAGCTCCTACGAGCAGTACTTC.

The rearrangement joins TRBV5-4 to TRBJ2-1; D is uncertain. CDR1 is SGHNT, CDR2 YYREEE, per germline (reference sequence). This CDR3 comprises 14 residues. Trimming left V 3 bases short and J 5 bases short, with 12 bases between. The CDR3 region is CASSSAKVNNEQFF. The CDR3 nucleotides are TGTGCCAGCAGCTCAGCGAAAGTCAACAATGAGCAGTTCTTC.

The rearrangement links TRBV27 to TRBJ2-7; TRBD2 aligns across 7 bases. CDR1 is MNHEY and CDR2 is SMNVEV in the germline V gene (reference sequence). The CDR3 has 16 residues. The V and J ends lost 0 bases and 3 bases, in that order; junction bases with no gene match: 8. The CDR3 sequence: CASSLSGQGGFYEQYF. Here the CDR3 DNA reads TGTGCCAGCAGTTTATCGGGGCAGGGAGGGTTCTACGAGCAGTACTTC.

The chain has TRBV28 and TRBJ2-7, with a possible D match to TRBD1 (7 bases). The CDR3 contains 14 residues. V was trimmed by 3 bases and J by 5 bases, leaving 14 bases between them. Per germline, CDR1 MDHEN and CDR2 SYDVKM. CDR3 sequence (DNA): TGTGCCAGCAGTTTTTCCAGGGGGGCTAACGAGCAGTACTTC. Translating gives CASSFSRGANEQYF.

The chain uses TRBV6-1 and TRBJ2-1; 7 bases are a match to TRBD1. V lost 2 bases, J lost 5 bases, and 12 bases stayed unmatched. Germline V gene data show CDR1 as MNHNS and CDR2 as SASEGT. The CDR3 consists of 17 residues. The CDR3 sequence is CASSEQKYRGGNNEQFF. For the CDR3, the DNA is TGTGCCAGCAGTGAACAGAAGTACAGGGGTGGGAACAATGAGCAGTTCTTC.

This chain links TRBV19 with TRBJ1-5; D ambiguous. The length of the CDR3 is 15 residues. Trimming stripped 6 bases from V and 7 bases from J, with 19 bases between. From germline, CDR1 is LNHDA and CDR2 SQIVND (reference sequence). CDR3 loop: CASSTVPPRRQPQHF. The CDR3 DNA follows: TGTGCCAGTAGCACGGTGCCACCACGCAGGCAGCCCCAGCATTTT.

This chain joins TRBV14 and TRBJ1-1; unclear D gene. V was pared by 4 bases and J by 6 bases, with 12 bases between. Germline loops: CDR1 SGHDN, CDR2 FVKESK. This CDR3 contains 13 residues. The CDR3 is CASSPVAKAEAFF. CDR3 nucleotides: TGTGCCAGCAGCCCCGTCGCCAAGGCTGAAGCTTTCTTT.

The rearrangement joins TRBV19 to TRBJ1-5; a weak D match, TRBD1 (6 bases). Germline V CDR1 and CDR2: LNHDA, SQIVND (reference sequence). This CDR3 spans 12 amino acids. V lost 7 bases and J lost 7, with 11 bases in between. CDR3 residues: CASTTGGQPQHF. CDR3 in DNA: TGTGCCAGTACGACAGGAGGGCAGCCCCAGCATTTT.